Listed here are 27 T cell receptor beta chains from one sample, sequenced in a study of T cells expressing NK-cell markers. TCRdb reworked the 5' RACE reads into one entry per CDR3 protein, no DNA. This sample's table has about 460,000 distinct CDR3 sequences. Sample: blood T cells: a sorted CD56 or NKG2C T cell subset, CD4+ or CD8+ T cells, or bulk PBMC T cells (not recorded which). Source of these receptors: a woman in her 50s in good health.

The CDR3 sequence: CASSVGGTGGNLATGELFF. This rearrangement joins TRBV9 to TRBJ2-2; TCRdb gives TRBD1 as the D gene, but with no DNA this cannot be confirmed. CDR3 length: 19 amino acids. The germline V gene has CDR1 SGDLS and CDR2 YYNGEE.

The chain couples TRBV6-2 or TRBV6-3 to TRBJ2-3; TCRdb selects TRBD1, and the lack of DNA leaves this call unchecked. Per germline, CDR1 MNHEY and CDR2 SVGEGT. The CDR3 extends over 12 amino acids. CDR3 sequence reads: CATLEPLNTQYF.

The genes are TRBV20-1 and TRBJ1-2. CDR1 is DFQATT and CDR2 is SNEGSKA in the germline V gene (reference sequence). The CDR3 is 14 residues long. The CDR3 loop is CSARDYEGYYGYTF.

The chain combines TRBV19 with TRBJ1-2; TCRdb names TRBD1, which stays unverified in the absence of DNA. Germline loops: CDR1 LNHDA, CDR2 SQIVND (reference sequence). The CDR3 has 15 residues. The CDR3 is CASIAGQGVFYGYTF. The full variable domain, with the rest looked up from reference TRBV19 and TRBJ1-2, is DGGITQSPKYLFRKEGQNVTLSCEQNLNHDAMYWYRQDPGQGLRLIYYSQIVNDFQKGDIAEGYSVSREKKESFPLTVTSAQKNPTAFYLCASIAGQGVFYGYTFGSGTRLTVV.

V and J are TRBV5-1 and TRBJ1-2. This CDR3 contains 13 residues. CDR1 and CDR2 from the germline V gene are SGHRS and YFSETQ. CDR3 protein: CASSLDAKYGYTF.

The chain carries TRBV20-1 and TRBJ2-3; without DNA, the TCRdb call of TRBD2 cannot be checked. CDR3 length: 16 residues. Germline CDR1 reads DFQATT; CDR2 reads SNEGSKA (reference sequence). This CDR3 is CSASLRAGGPRNTQYF.

The chain uses TRBV25-1 and TRBJ2-7. Germline-derived CDR1 and CDR2 are MGHDK and SYGVNS. The CDR3 extends over 15 amino acids. CDR3 sequence: CASSNAEREFHEQYF.

CDR3 amino acids: CASSLYRTTEAFF. The gene calls are TRBV7-6 and TRBJ1-1; TCRdb selects TRBD1, and the lack of DNA leaves this call unchecked. This CDR3 has 13 amino acids. Per the germline V gene, CDR1 is SGHVS and CDR2 is FNYEAQ.

The CDR3 loop is CAAQRDTLGTGELFF. The chain combines TRBV6-1 with TRBJ2-2; TCRdb's D call, TRBD1, is unchecked because there is no DNA. Per germline, CDR1 MNHNS and CDR2 SASEGT. CDR3 length: 15 amino acids.

The chain links TRBV5-1 to TRBJ2-1. Per germline, CDR1 SGHRS and CDR2 YFSETQ. This CDR3 contains 14 residues. The CDR3 loop is CASRPVAAYNEQFF.

The chain recombines TRBV24-1 with TRBJ2-5; absent DNA, TCRdb's TRBD2 call cannot be checked. The CDR3 covers 17 residues. The germline gives CDR1 KGHDR, CDR2 SFDVKD. The CDR3 here is CATSDRSRREARETQYF.

The rearrangement uses TRBV4-1 and TRBJ1-4. From germline, CDR1 is MGHRA and CDR2 YSYEKL. CDR3 length: 15 amino acids. CDR3 in amino acids: CASSLQGTGQGKLFF.

The chain joins TRBV12-3 or TRBV12-4 to TRBJ1-5. This CDR3 contains 17 residues. The CDR3: CASSSNPRDTRDQPQHF.

The chain recombines TRBV18 with TRBJ2-6; there is no DNA to check the TCRdb D call of TRBD1. The CDR3 is made up of 18 amino acids. CDR1 is KGHSH and CDR2 is LQKENI in the germline V gene. The CDR3 sequence: CASSPGTASSSGANVLTF.

V and J are TRBV18 and TRBJ2-3; checking the TCRdb D call of TRBD2 is not possible without DNA. Germline CDR1 and CDR2: KGHSH and LQKENI. CDR3 size: 15 residues. The CDR3 is CASSLSPVGTDTQYF.

The V and J genes are TRBV20-1 and TRBJ1-1; absent DNA, TCRdb's TRBD1 call cannot be checked. CDR3 length equals 17 residues. From germline, CDR1 is DFQATT and CDR2 SNEGSKA (reference sequence). This chain's CDR3 is CSAGTGTPWQMNTEAFF.

This chain uses TRBV2 with TRBJ2-4. The CDR3 is made up of 14 amino acids. CDR1 is SNHLY and CDR2 is FYNNEI in the germline V gene. CDR3 loop: CASTPQVGYHIQYF.

The gene calls are TRBV9 and TRBJ1-6. This CDR3 region has 14 residues. Germline CDR1 and CDR2: SGDLS and YYNGEE. CDR3 sequence reads: CASSVADGNSPLHF.

This sequence joins TRBV6-5 and TRBJ2-1; the D call from TCRdb, TRBD1, cannot be confirmed without DNA. This CDR3 spans 16 amino acids. Germline values: CDR1 MNHEY, CDR2 SVGAGI. The CDR3: CASRHNRGRSYNEQFF.

This chain uses TRBV6-5 with TRBJ2-1. CDR1 MNHEY and CDR2 SVGAGI come from the germline V gene. There are 12 residues in the CDR3. CDR3 sequence reads: CASSSVANEQFF.

The chain carries TRBV7-9 and TRBJ2-2. Germline CDR1 and CDR2: SEHNR and FQNEAQ (reference sequence). There are 12 residues in the CDR3. The CDR3 is CASSPFKGELFF.

The CDR3 sequence is CASSPNTDGKETQYF. J is TRBJ2-5 and V is TRBV27. This CDR3 spans 15 amino acids. The germline CDR1 and CDR2 sequences are MNHEY and SMNVEV (reference sequence).

The V call is TRBV6-1, the J call TRBJ2-1; checking the TCRdb D call of TRBD1 is not possible without DNA. Germline-derived CDR1 and CDR2 are MNHNS and SASEGT. The CDR3 loop spans 14 amino acids. The CDR3 sequence is CAASKGQSYNEQFF.

The CDR3 loop reads CASSLQSGNRPNEQFF. This chain links TRBV28 with TRBJ2-1. The CDR3 has 16 amino acids. Germline V gene sequence: CDR1 MDHEN, CDR2 SYDVKM.

The chain recombines TRBV12-3 or TRBV12-4 with TRBJ2-3; absent DNA, TCRdb's TRBD2 call cannot be checked. There are 15 residues in the CDR3. The CDR3: CASAEAGGRVYTQYF.

V is TRBV5-1 and J is TRBJ1-1; the D call from TCRdb, TRBD1, cannot be confirmed without DNA. The CDR3 is made up of 12 amino acids. Germline V lookup: CDR1 SGHRS, CDR2 YFSETQ. CDR3 amino acids: CASSVSGTQAFF.

The V call is TRBV6-2 or TRBV6-3, the J call TRBJ2-5. The CDR3 covers 13 residues. Germline CDR1 is MNHEY and CDR2 is SVGEGT. The CDR3: CASSYPVRRTQYF.